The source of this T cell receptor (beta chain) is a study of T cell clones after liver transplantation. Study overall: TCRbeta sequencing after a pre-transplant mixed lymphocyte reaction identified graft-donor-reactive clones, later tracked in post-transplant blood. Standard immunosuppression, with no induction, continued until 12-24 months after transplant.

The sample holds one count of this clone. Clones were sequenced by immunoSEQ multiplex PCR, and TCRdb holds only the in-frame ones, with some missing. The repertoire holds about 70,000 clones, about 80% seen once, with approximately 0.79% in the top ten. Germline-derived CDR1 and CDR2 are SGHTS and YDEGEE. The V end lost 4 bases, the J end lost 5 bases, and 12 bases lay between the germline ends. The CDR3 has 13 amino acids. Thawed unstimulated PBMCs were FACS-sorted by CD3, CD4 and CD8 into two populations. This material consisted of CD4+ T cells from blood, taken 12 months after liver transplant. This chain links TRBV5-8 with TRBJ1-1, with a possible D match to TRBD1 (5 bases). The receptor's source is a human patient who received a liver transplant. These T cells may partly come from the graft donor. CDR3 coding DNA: TGTGCCAGCAGCGAGCAACGGGGGACTGAAGCTTTCTTT. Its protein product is CASSEQRGTEAFF.